Listed below are T cell receptor beta chains from one sample, sequenced in a study of blood T cell repertoires in COVID-19. Using immunoSEQ multiplex PCR, the repertoire was profiled, and TCRdb retains in-frame clones only, with some absent. The repertoire consists of about 110,000 clones, with less than 80% occurring once and the leading ten covering 20% to 25%. The sequenced sample consisted of peripheral blood. These receptors originate from a man in his 70s with active or convalescent COVID-19. CDR3s include the opening cysteine and the closing phenylalanine or tryptophan.

v_call cdr3_aa
TRBV4-2 CASSQDNRGLNTEAFF
TRBV10-3 CAISPGTSGRLDAYF
TRBV29-1 CSARGQIATEQYF
TRBV5-1 CASSPGTGGIMGANVLTF
TRBV19 CASSKLAGEITDTQYF
TRBV5-1 CASSFSEGVVGYTF
TRBV2 CASSAVREQFF
TRBV5-5 CASSFSGTSTDTQYF
TRBV5-1 CASSLAVGQGANGYTF
TRBV7-2 CASSFDRGSVNTIYF
TRBV11-3 CASSPSGSYNEQFF
TRBV5-1 CASSLVVGLAGVNEQFF
TRBV2 CASSETGGRGGYTF
TRBV11-2 CASSYRTGAGGYTF
TRBV15 CATSRDWGRGKDNEQFF
TRBV13 CASSLHRGAVAFF
TRBV2 CASSGSNRGVDEQYF
TRBV19 CASCPLEGEAFF
TRBV10-3 CAISETGTSGETQYF
TRBV6-5 CASSYLGQVRGSPLHF
TRBV18 CASSPAEQGGNGYTF
TRBV18 CASSRTGEHQPQHF
TRBV2 CASKRTGAYNEQFF